This T cell receptor (beta chain) stems from a study of blood T cell repertoires in COVID-19. Study in general: The origin of the acute and convalescent COVID-19 samples was the United States, Italy and Spain. PBMCs, B-cell-depleted T cells, or T cells provided the cDNA or gDNA that made up the material.

In the source study's methods: How many nucleated cells were present was estimated from reference gene primer amplification. TCRdb's copy holds only in-frame clones and misses some; the assay was immunoSEQ multiplex PCR. Clone size and the V and J calls come from that table; the DNA yielded D and trimming. The table lists roughly 670,000 clones, approximately 90% of them singletons. V was shortened by 0 bases and J by 5 bases, with 13 bases between the two germline ends. The germline V gene has CDR1 SGHVS and CDR2 FQNEAQ. This CDR3 comprises 15 residues. The TCR comes from a woman in her late teens or twenties with acute or convalescent COVID-19. The chain employs TRBV7-8 and TRBJ2-5; a possible D gene is TRBD2 (6 bases). The sequencing sample was made of peripheral blood. The CDR3 sequence: CASSLAVTRLETQYF. The DNA of the CDR3 is TGTGCCAGCAGCTTAGCAGTGACTAGGCTCGAGACCCAGTACTTC. The full variable domain, its missing parts supplied by reference TRBV7-8 and TRBJ2-5, is GAGVSQSPRYKVAKRGQDVALRCDPISGHVSLFWYQQALGQGPEFLTYFQNEAQLDKSGLPSDRFFAERPEGSVSTLKIQRTQQEDSAVYLCASSLAVTRLETQYFGPGTRLLVL.